This T cell receptor beta chain stems from a study of CD8+ T cells in alopecia areata. Study results and limitations: Compared with normal scalp, lesional scalp had higher clonality and more expanded CD8+ clones.

A FACSAria was used to sort CD4+ and CD8+ T cells. These cells came from PBMCs. This clone was observed a handful of times. Antigen unknown. cDNA serving as the sequencing template came from extracted, reverse transcribed RNA. Profiling relied on immunoSEQ multiplex PCR, and the TCRdb table lists in-frame clones only, not all of them. The sample has 90,000 to 120,000 clones, 45% to 70% seen once. V gave up 5 bases and J gave up 1 base, with 8 bases separating them. The length of the CDR3 is 13 residues. The germline CDR1 and CDR2 sequences are SEHNR and FQNEAQ (reference sequence). Sequences were obtained from CD8+ T cells sorted from blood. The rearrangement links TRBV7-9 to TRBJ1-1; D not certain. The sequence was obtained from a human donor in good health. In nucleotides, the CDR3 is TGTGCCAGCAGCCTCTCGGGGAACACTGAAGCTTTCTTT. This gives the protein CASSLSGNTEAFF.